The 19 T cell receptor beta chains below all came from one sample that was sequenced in a study of response to subunit inactivated influenza vaccine. TCRdb independently ran MiXCR on the RT-PCR reads; one entry per CDR3 protein. The table includes 600,000 to 850,000 distinct CDR3 sequences, approximately 14% detected once. The source was PBMCs from blood, collected 14 to 15 days before vaccination. These TCRs come from a man aged 45 to 65 who received an inactivated influenza vaccine.

The chain couples TRBV7-9 to TRBJ2-7; 9 nucleotides align to TRBD2. The CDR3 spans 15 residues. Germline V gene data show CDR1 as SEHNR and CDR2 as FQNEAQ (reference sequence). V gave up 5 bases and J gave up 3 bases; unmatched junction bases: 8. The CDR3 spells CASSPGTSYVYEQYF. In nucleotides, the CDR3 is TGTGCCAGCAGCCCGGGGACTAGCTACGTCTACGAGCAGTACTTC.

CDR3: CASSLGFSGGGETQYF. Here the CDR3 DNA reads TGTGCCAGCAGTTTAGGGTTTAGCGGGGGGGGAGAGACCCAGTACTTC. This sequence joins TRBV12-3 or TRBV12-4 and TRBJ2-5, with 11 nucleotides matching TRBD2. The CDR3 covers 16 residues. The V segment lost 1 base and the J segment 4 bases; nucleotides outside the gene matches: 5.

This rearrangement joins TRBV24-1 to TRBJ2-5, with 7 bases matching TRBD1. The junction had 8 bases not matched to a gene; V was cut back by 9 bases and J by 5 bases. The CDR3 covers 13 residues. Germline lookup yields CDR1 KGHDR and CDR2 SFDVKD. CDR3 residues: CATQGQVGETQYF. The CDR3 DNA reads as TGTGCCACCCAAGGACAGGTAGGCGAGACCCAGTACTTC.

This clonotype has more than one count but fewer than ten. The V and J genes are TRBV20-1 and TRBJ2-5; the D gene could be TRBD1 or TRBD2 (5 bases each). The CDR3 sequence is 13 residues long. The V gene's germline CDR1 is DFQATT and CDR2 SNEGSKA (reference sequence). Trimming removed 0 bases at V and 1 base at J, with 6 bases between. CDR3 nucleotides: TGCAGTGCTAGAGACGGGACCCAAGAGACCCAGTACTTC. This gives the protein CSARDGTQETQYF.

This clonotype was detected a few times. The chain employs TRBV7-6 and TRBJ1-1, with unresolved D. The CDR3 consists of 14 residues. V dropped 4 bases and J dropped 1 base, with 10 bases sitting between them. CDR1 and CDR2 (germline): SGHVS, FNYEAQ. The CDR3 here is CASSSGPENTEAFF. The CDR3 DNA follows: TGTGCCAGCAGCTCCGGCCCCGAGAACACTGAAGCTTTCTTT. Based on the CDR3 plus reference TRBV7-6 and TRBJ1-1, the full variable domain is GAGVSQSPRYKVTKRGQDVALRCDPISGHVSLYWYRQALGQGPEFLTYFNYEAQQDKSGLPNDRFSAERPEGSISTLTIQRTEQRDSAMYRCASSSGPENTEAFFGQGTRLTVV.

This sequence joins TRBV27 and TRBJ1-4, with a possible D match to TRBD1 (5 bases). The CDR3 is 15 amino acids. Trimming took off 2 bases at V and 8 bases at J, with 15 bases between the two ends. Looked up from germline, CDR1 is MNHEY and CDR2 is SMNVEV (reference sequence). The CDR3 DNA reads TGTGCCAGCAGTTTAGAGGGGTACAGAAGAGAAAAACTGTTTTTT. Its translation: CASSLEGYRREKLFF.

In this sample, this clonotype turned up many times. CDR3 sequence: CASSRTTTGLGETQYF. Here the CDR3 DNA reads TGCGCCAGCAGCCGGACTACCACAGGGTTAGGGGAGACCCAGTACTTC. The chain recombines TRBV5-1 with TRBJ2-5, with D possibly called TRBD1 or TRBD2 (6 bases each). Trimming stripped 4 bases from V and 5 bases from J, with 21 bases between. This CDR3 region has 16 residues. Per germline, CDR1 SGHRS and CDR2 YFSETQ.

This clonotype was observed a handful of times. CDR3 sequence: CASSGTGTGGEKLFF. CDR3 DNA sequence: TGCGCCAGCAGCGGAACAGGGACAGGGGGCGAAAAACTGTTTTTT. The chain couples TRBV5-1 to TRBJ1-4; 12 bases match TRBD1. Trimming removed 4 bases from V and 8 bases from J; junction bases left unmatched: 6. CDR1 is SGHRS, CDR2 YFSETQ, per germline. The CDR3 extends over 15 amino acids.

This clonotype occurred a few times. The V gene is TRBV6-2 or TRBV6-3, the J gene TRBJ2-2, with 7 bases fitting TRBD2. Unmatched junction bases numbered 4, after V lost 10 bases and J lost 5 bases. Per germline, CDR1 MNHEY and CDR2 SVGEGT. This CDR3 has 12 amino acids. CDR3 sequence (DNA): TGTGCCACCCTGGGGGGGACCGGGGAGCTGTTTTTT. Translated, it gives CATLGGTGELFF.

This clonotype was picked up a small number of times. The chain couples TRBV6-2 or TRBV6-3 to TRBJ2-5, with 12 bases fitting TRBD2. The V segment lost 2 bases and the J segment 4 bases; nucleotides outside the gene matches: 17. This CDR3 is built from 20 residues. Germline V gene lookup returns CDR1 MNHEY and CDR2 SVGEGT. In DNA, the CDR3 is TGTGCCAGCAGTTACGCTAAGGGTTCGGTGGGACTAGCGGGCCGAGAGACCCAGTACTTC. It encodes CASSYAKGSVGLAGRETQYF.

V usage is TRBV6-5 and J usage is TRBJ1-3; D call uncertain. The CDR3 consists of 13 residues. CDR1 and CDR2 (germline): MNHEY, SVGAGI. Trimming left V 7 bases short and J 3 bases short, with 10 bases between. The CDR3 region is CASIGISGNTIYF. CDR3 coding DNA: TGTGCCAGCATAGGAATAAGTGGAAACACCATATATTTT.

This clonotype was seen only a few times. The chain uses TRBV20-1 and TRBJ2-1; perhaps TRBD2 as D (7 bases). Trimming took off 3 bases at V and 6 bases at J, with 12 bases between the two ends. The germline CDR1 and CDR2 sequences are DFQATT and SNEGSKA (reference sequence). The CDR3 has 13 residues. CDR3 amino acids: CSASAGARNEQFF. The CDR3 region has the DNA TGCAGTGCTAGTGCGGGGGCCCGCAATGAGCAGTTCTTC.

This clonotype was detected only a few times. The chain has TRBV29-1 and TRBJ2-5; 8 nucleotides match TRBD2. Germline CDR1 and CDR2: SQVTM and ANQGSEA. Germline trimming cut 4 bases from V and 2 bases from J; bases unmatched to any gene: 6. The CDR3 extends over 14 amino acids. The chain's CDR3 is CSVGIGRGQETQYF. Here the CDR3 DNA reads TGCAGCGTTGGGATCGGGAGGGGTCAAGAGACCCAGTACTTC.

This clonotype has a count of ten or more. V gene TRBV29-1 combines with J gene TRBJ1-5; 8 bases are shared with TRBD1. The V segment lost 4 bases and the J segment 0 bases; nucleotides outside the gene matches: 5. The germline V gene has CDR1 SQVTM and CDR2 ANQGSEA. The CDR3 is made up of 15 amino acids. The CDR3 sequence: CSVAQTGDSNQPQHF. In nucleotides, the CDR3 is TGCAGCGTTGCGCAGACAGGGGATAGCAATCAGCCCCAGCATTTT.

J is TRBJ2-1 and V is TRBV20-1; D is unclear. Germline CDR1 reads DFQATT; CDR2 reads SNEGSKA (reference sequence). The V end lost 6 bases, the J end lost 2 bases, and 5 bases lay between the germline ends. This CDR3 has 11 amino acids. CDR3 DNA sequence: TGCAGTGCCCCAACCTACAATGAGCAGTTCTTC. It yields the protein CSAPTYNEQFF.

In its sample, this clonotype was seen many times. This chain uses TRBV4-2 with TRBJ2-1; D remains ambiguous. CDR1 LGHNA and CDR2 YNFKEQ come from the germline V gene. Trimming shortened V by 4 bases and J by 7 bases, and 14 bases separated the two germline ends. This CDR3 has 14 amino acids. CDR3 nucleotide sequence: TGTGCCAGCAGCCCTGTAGTTGAAGGTAATGAGCAGTTCTTC. Its protein product is CASSPVVEGNEQFF.

The J gene is TRBJ2-7, the V gene TRBV12-3 or TRBV12-4; D may be TRBD1 (6 bases). The CDR3 totals 12 residues. Trimming left V 11 bases short and J 2 bases short, with 13 bases between. The CDR3 nucleotides read TGTGCCTCCGCGTGGGGGCCCTACGAGCAGTACTTC. As protein: CASAWGPYEQYF.

The chain carries TRBV9 and TRBJ2-3; 7 bases line up with TRBD2. Germline V lookup: CDR1 SGDLS, CDR2 YYNGEE. The J segment lost 2 bases and the V segment lost 4 bases, leaving 10 bases of the junction unmatched. The CDR3 is 16 residues long. CDR3 DNA: TGTGCCAGCAGCTGGGAGGGGACTACCTCCACAGATACGCAGTATTTT. It is translated as CASSWEGTTSTDTQYF.

This clonotype was seen a few times. CDR3 bases: TGCAGTGCCCAGAGTCTACTAGCGGGGCCCTCCAATGAGCAGTTCTTC. It is translated as CSAQSLLAGPSNEQFF. The gene calls are TRBV20-1 and TRBJ2-1; 10 nucleotides line up with TRBD2. V shed 6 bases, J shed 6 bases, and the junction held 14 bases outside the gene matches. The CDR3 is 16 residues long. Germline V CDR1 and CDR2: DFQATT, SNEGSKA (reference sequence).